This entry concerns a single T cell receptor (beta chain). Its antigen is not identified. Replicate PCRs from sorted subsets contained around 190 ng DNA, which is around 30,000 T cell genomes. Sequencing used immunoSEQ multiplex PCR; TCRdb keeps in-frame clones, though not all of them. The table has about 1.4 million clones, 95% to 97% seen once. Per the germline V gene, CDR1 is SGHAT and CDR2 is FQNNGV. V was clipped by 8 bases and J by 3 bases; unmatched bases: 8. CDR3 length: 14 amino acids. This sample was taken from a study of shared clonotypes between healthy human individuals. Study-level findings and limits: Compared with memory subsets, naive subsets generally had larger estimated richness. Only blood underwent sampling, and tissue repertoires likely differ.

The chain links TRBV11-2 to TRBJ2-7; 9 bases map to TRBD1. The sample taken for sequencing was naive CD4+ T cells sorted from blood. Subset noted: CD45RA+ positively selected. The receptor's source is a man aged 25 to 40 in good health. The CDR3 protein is CASGDRALVYEQYF. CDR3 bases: TGTGCCAGCGGGGACAGGGCGCTAGTCTACGAGCAGTACTTC.